The rows below give T cell receptor beta chains drawn from one sample of a study of CD8 T cells in Susac syndrome. TCRdb recomputed calls from the immunoSEQ multiplex PCR reads with MiXCR, one row per CDR3 protein. The table records approximately 180,000 distinct CDR3 sequences, about 95% of them present only once. The sequencing input was CD4+ T cells from PBMCs. The source of these receptors is a human donor with Susac syndrome. Both conserved end residues are part of each CDR3. Each record gives: J gene, V gene, D gene, CDR3 protein. D genes are given only for firm matches.

TRBJ2-7 | TRBV5-1 | TRBD2 | CASAGLAGPYEQYF
TRBJ2-2 | TRBV5-1 | TRBD1 | CASSLVGQANTGELFF
TRBJ1-2 | TRBV4-3 | TRBD1 | CASSQGMTGTNGYTF
TRBJ2-2 | TRBV6-2/TRBV6-3 | NA | CASSYSPNGELFF
TRBJ2-7 | TRBV20-1 | NA | CSARDNGRDPYEQYF
TRBJ1-4 | TRBV12-3/TRBV12-4 | NA | CASRKDTVGEKLFF
TRBJ2-7 | TRBV20-1 | NA | CSSRVHPLYEQYF
TRBJ2-5 | TRBV6-1 | TRBD2 | CASSAPSGGTLGTQYF
TRBJ1-6 | TRBV29-1 | TRBD1 | CSVGTGNNSPLHF
TRBJ2-6 | TRBV3-1 | NA | CASSQEVGRSEANVLTF
TRBJ2-1 | TRBV9 | NA | CASSVSGVYNEQFF
TRBJ2-1 | TRBV29-1 | NA | CSVGLYNEQFF
TRBJ2-7 | TRBV5-4 | NA | CASSLGGSESYEQYF
TRBJ1-6 | TRBV20-1 | NA | CSARAGVGLNSPLHF
TRBJ2-1 | TRBV12-3/TRBV12-4 | TRBD2 | CASSPGLAGESEQFF
TRBJ2-5 | TRBV15 | NA | CATSRAPARQETQYF
TRBJ2-1 | TRBV28 | TRBD2 | CAVPSGIYNEQFF
TRBJ2-2 | TRBV28 | NA | CASSDKNTGELFF
TRBJ1-1 | TRBV20-1 | TRBD1 | CSARRQGALYTEAFF
TRBJ2-3 | TRBV11-2 | TRBD1 | CASSSTGLGTDTQYF
TRBJ1-1 | TRBV10-3 | NA | CATAGQPNTEAFF
TRBJ2-2 | TRBV30 | NA | CAWSPTNTGELFF
TRBJ2-7 | TRBV18 | TRBD1 | CASSPWGQGSEQYF
TRBJ2-7 | TRBV7-3 | TRBD2 | CASSLSASGAIYEQYF
TRBJ2-5 | TRBV7-9 | NA | CASSLGARPPYQETQYF
TRBJ2-1 | TRBV20-1 | TRBD2 | CSAAGGLHNEQFF
TRBJ2-7 | TRBV30 | TRBD2 | CACGTSGRATYEQYF
TRBJ2-7 | TRBV20-1 | NA | CSASRDSFLGEQYF
TRBJ2-2 | TRBV20-1 | NA | CSPRVAGTGELFF
TRBJ1-2 | TRBV2 | NA | CASGGEGYTF
TRBJ2-1 | TRBV12-3/TRBV12-4 | TRBD2 | CASSKASGVRSYNEQFF
TRBJ2-7 | TRBV20-1 | TRBD2 | CSARTSGSHEQYF
TRBJ2-5 | TRBV7-8 | NA | CASSFNGQETQYF
TRBJ1-2 | TRBV12-3/TRBV12-4 | NA | CASSPRTFYGYTF
TRBJ2-2 | TRBV9 | NA | CASSPSGRNTGELFF
TRBJ2-5 | TRBV14 | NA | CASSQDPQETQYF
TRBJ1-2 | TRBV30 | NA | CACIGYRVNYGYTF
TRBJ1-3 | TRBV15 | NA | CATSTQGSGNTIYF
TRBJ2-2 | TRBV5-6 | TRBD2 | CASTRGTSGKNTGELFF
TRBJ1-4 | TRBV25-1 | TRBD1 | CASSRGTGGVGEKLFF
TRBJ1-2 | TRBV3-1 | TRBD1 | CASSQPSRGSYGYTF
TRBJ2-1 | TRBV5-4 | NA | CASSPFLRDHNEQFF
TRBJ2-7 | TRBV20-1 | NA | CSARARIYEQYF
TRBJ1-5 | TRBV28 | NA | CASSFNQPQHF
TRBJ2-7 | TRBV2 | NA | CASSGDREQYF
TRBJ2-2 | TRBV6-6 | TRBD1 | CASSPHRTGETGELFF
TRBJ2-5 | TRBV19 | TRBD2 | CATRASGSKETQYF
TRBJ1-1 | TRBV5-4 | NA | CASSLSPAREAFF
TRBJ2-5 | TRBV9 | TRBD2 | CASSQRASGRETQYF
TRBJ1-2 | TRBV30 | NA | CAWSREPSGYTF
TRBJ1-2 | TRBV30 | NA | CAWTILAGTGYTF
TRBJ1-6 | TRBV23-1 | NA | CASGWDNSPLHF
TRBJ1-5 | TRBV20-1 | NA | CSARDKGVQPQHF